The clone carrying this T cell receptor beta chain has a count of ten or more. Its target is unknown. The entry originates in a study of CD8+CD57+ T cells in acquired aplastic anemia. At the level of the study: Mean DNA quantity obtained from sorted CD4+ and CD8+ cells was 2.5 to 4 ug. General study results and limits: Patients and controls shared some 29 CD8+ CDR3 sequences, which appeared highly expressed in patients and within their immunodominant clones.

Patients who underwent sequencing had shown CD8+CD57+ cell expansion by flow cytometry. At blood sampling, none of the patients had yet received therapy. TCR beta VDJ and CDR3 profiles were obtained from a genomic DNA template. TCRdb recomputed calls from the reads with MiXCR, one row per CDR3 protein. The sample records more than 150,000 distinct CDR3 sequences, 48% being singletons. Source material: sorted CD4+, CD8+, or CD8+CD57+ T cells (not recorded which) from PBMCs. The receptor comes from a human donor with aplastic anemia.

The CDR3 DNA is TGCAGTGCTACCCGTAGCGGATTACAAGAGACCCAGTACTTC. Translated: CSATRSGLQETQYF. The chain links TRBV20-1 to TRBJ2-5, with D perhaps matching TRBD2 (6 bases). The germline V gene encodes CDR1 DFQATT and CDR2 SNEGSKA (reference sequence). V shed 4 bases and J shed 2 bases, with 14 bases lying between them. This CDR3 comprises 14 residues.